This is a list of T cell receptor beta chains from one sample in a study of blood T cell repertoires in COVID-19. The method was immunoSEQ multiplex PCR; TCRdb's version includes in-frame clones alone and lacks a portion of them. The sample includes fewer than 200,000 clones, 70% to 85% of them seen just once. What was sequenced was peripheral blood. The receptors shown here come from a woman of 80 years or more with acute or convalescent COVID-19. The CDR3 runs from the conserved cysteine through the conserved F or W. The D gene is left open where the match is weak. A row's size may be missing; if present it is once, few, many or a size class.

size: NA; J: TRBJ2-2; length: 14; D: NA; V: TRBV24-1; DNA: TGTGCCACCAGTGATTTGCGGGACACCGGGGAGCTGTTTTTT; CDR3: CATSDLRDTGELFF
size: NA; J: TRBJ2-7; length: 11; D: TRBD1; V: TRBV10-3; DNA: TGTGCCATTGACAGGGCGAACGAGCAGTACTTC; CDR3: CAIDRANEQYF
size: NA; J: TRBJ1-1; length: 15; D: TRBD1; V: TRBV5-1; DNA: TGCGCCAGCGGCACCACAGGGGGCGGGCACACTGAAGCTTTCTTT; CDR3: CASGTTGGGHTEAFF
size: NA; J: TRBJ2-7; length: 18; D: TRBD1; V: TRBV9; DNA: TGTGCCAGCAGCGTAGGGAGTTCACAGGGGGGTAAACCCTACGAGCAGTACTTC; CDR3: CASSVGSSQGGKPYEQYF
size: NA; J: TRBJ2-7; length: 15; D: TRBD1; V: TRBV11-3; DNA: TGTGCCAGCAGCTTAGGACGGACAGGGACCTACGAGCAGTACTTC; CDR3: CASSLGRTGTYEQYF
size: NA; J: TRBJ1-5; length: 15; D: NA; V: TRBV10-3; DNA: TGTGCCACCACCGGGGGTGTGGGGAGCAATCAGCCCCAGCATTTT; CDR3: CATTGGVGSNQPQHF
size: NA; J: TRBJ2-7; length: 12; D: TRBD1; V: TRBV27; DNA: TGTGCCAGCAGTGGGACAGGTTACGAGCAGTACTTC; CDR3: CASSGTGYEQYF
size: NA; J: TRBJ1-4; length: 15; D: TRBD1; V: TRBV3-1/TRBV3-2; DNA: TGTGCCAGCAGCCAAGGGTGGACAGGGGCCGGAAGACTGTTTTTT; CDR3: CASSQGWTGAGRLFF
size: NA; J: TRBJ1-1; length: 18; D: TRBD1; V: TRBV5-5; DNA: TGTGCCAGCAGCCTGCCGGGACAGCCCCCGTTTTTCGACACTGAAGCTTTCTTT; CDR3: CASSLPGQPPFFDTEAFF
size: few; J: TRBJ1-2; length: 16; D: TRBD1; V: TRBV5-8; DNA: TGTGCCAGCAGCCGTTGGCTAGACAGGGATATCTATGGCTACACCTTC; CDR3: CASSRWLDRDIYGYTF
size: NA; J: TRBJ2-7; length: 15; D: TRBD2; V: TRBV4-3; DNA: TGCGCCAGCAGCCCCCAAGGGCGGGGGGGGTTCGAGCAGTACTTC; CDR3: CASSPQGRGGFEQYF
size: NA; J: TRBJ1-3; length: 15; D: TRBD1; V: TRBV5-1; DNA: TGCGCCAGCAGCTATGACAGGGGTATTGGAAACACCATATATTTT; CDR3: CASSYDRGIGNTIYF
size: few; J: TRBJ1-1; length: 14; D: TRBD1; V: TRBV11-2; DNA: TGTGCCAGCAGCCCGGGACAGGGACGGACTGAAGCTTTCTTT; CDR3: CASSPGQGRTEAFF
size: NA; J: TRBJ1-2; length: 14; D: NA; V: TRBV6-1; DNA: TGTGCCAGCAGTGACCGCCAGCCAGGTCATGGCTACACCTTC; CDR3: CASSDRQPGHGYTF
size: NA; J: TRBJ2-5; length: 14; D: TRBD2; V: TRBV5-4; DNA: TGTGCCAGCAGCGGGAGGACTAGCCAAGAGACCCAGTACTTC; CDR3: CASSGRTSQETQYF
size: NA; J: TRBJ2-7; length: 14; D: TRBD1; V: TRBV18; DNA: TGTGCCAGCTCACCGCGGACAGGGGCCCACGAGCAGTACTTC; CDR3: CASSPRTGAHEQYF
size: NA; J: TRBJ2-2; length: 15; D: TRBD2; V: TRBV7-3; DNA: TGTGCCAGCTCGAGGACTAGCGGGAGACCCGGGGAGCTGTTTTTT; CDR3: CASSRTSGRPGELFF
size: NA; J: TRBJ1-5; length: 17; D: TRBD1; V: TRBV27; DNA: TGTGCCAGCAGTTTATGGGGGCGCAGGGGGAGCAATCAGCCCCAGCATTTT; CDR3: CASSLWGRRGSNQPQHF
size: NA; J: TRBJ2-5; length: 14; D: TRBD2; V: TRBV24-1; DNA: TGTGCCACCAGTGACCCAGGGACTAGACCGACCCAGTACTTC; CDR3: CATSDPGTRPTQYF
size: NA; J: TRBJ1-4; length: 13; D: TRBD1; V: TRBV19; DNA: TGTGCCAGTAGTTCACAGGGGAATGAAAAACTGTTTTTT; CDR3: CASSSQGNEKLFF
size: NA; J: TRBJ2-6; length: 15; D: NA; V: TRBV18; DNA: TGTGCCAGCTCACTCACAGGGTCTGGGGCCAACGTCCTGACTTTC; CDR3: CASSLTGSGANVLTF
size: NA; J: TRBJ2-7; length: 13; D: NA; V: TRBV21-1; DNA: TGTGCCAGCAGCCTCGGGACAGGAACCGAGCAGTACTTC; CDR3: CASSLGTGTEQYF
size: NA; J: TRBJ2-5; length: 14; D: TRBD1; V: TRBV5-1; DNA: TGCGCCAGCAGCGCCCAGGGGGCGGAGGAGACCCAGTACTTC; CDR3: CASSAQGAEETQYF
size: NA; J: TRBJ2-3; length: 17; D: TRBD2; V: TRBV6-1; DNA: TGTGCCAGCAGTGTTCGACTAGCGGGGGGGAGGACGGATACGCAGTATTTT; CDR3: CASSVRLAGGRTDTQYF
size: NA; J: TRBJ1-2; length: 14; D: TRBD1; V: TRBV4-1; DNA: TGCGCCAGCAGCCAATCGACAGGGAACTATGGCTACACCTTC; CDR3: CASSQSTGNYGYTF